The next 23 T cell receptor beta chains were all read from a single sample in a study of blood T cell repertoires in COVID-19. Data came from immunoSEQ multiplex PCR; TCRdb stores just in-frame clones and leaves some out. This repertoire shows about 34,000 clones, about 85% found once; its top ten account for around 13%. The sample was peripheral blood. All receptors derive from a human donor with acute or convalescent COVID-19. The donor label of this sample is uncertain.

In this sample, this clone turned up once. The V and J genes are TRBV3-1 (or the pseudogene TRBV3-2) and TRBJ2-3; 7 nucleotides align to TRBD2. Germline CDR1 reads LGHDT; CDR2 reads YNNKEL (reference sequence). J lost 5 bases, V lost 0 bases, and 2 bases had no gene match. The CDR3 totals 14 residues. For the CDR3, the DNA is TGTGCCAGCAGCCAAGATGCGGGGGAAGATACGCAGTATTTT. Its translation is CASSQDAGEDTQYF.

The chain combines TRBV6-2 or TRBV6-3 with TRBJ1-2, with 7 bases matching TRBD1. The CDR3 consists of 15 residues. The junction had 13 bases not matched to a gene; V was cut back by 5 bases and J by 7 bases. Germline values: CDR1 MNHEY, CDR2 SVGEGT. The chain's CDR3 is CASSRDSLFLGGYTF. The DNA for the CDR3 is TGTGCCAGCAGTCGGGACAGCTTATTTCTTGGTGGCTACACCTTC.

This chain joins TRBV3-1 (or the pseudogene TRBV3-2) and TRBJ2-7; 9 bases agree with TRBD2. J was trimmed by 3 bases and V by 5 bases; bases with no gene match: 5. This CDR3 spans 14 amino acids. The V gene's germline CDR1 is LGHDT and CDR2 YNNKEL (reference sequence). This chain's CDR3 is CASSLAGVLYEQYF. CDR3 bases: TGTGCCAGCAGCTTAGCGGGGGTCCTCTACGAGCAGTACTTC.

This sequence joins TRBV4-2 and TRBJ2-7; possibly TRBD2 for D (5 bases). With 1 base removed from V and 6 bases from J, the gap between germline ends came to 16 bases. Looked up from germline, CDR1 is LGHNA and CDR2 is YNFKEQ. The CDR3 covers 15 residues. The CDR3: CASSQGEGSGSEQYF. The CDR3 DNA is TGTGCCAGCAGCCAAGGTGAGGGCAGTGGGTCCGAGCAGTACTTC.

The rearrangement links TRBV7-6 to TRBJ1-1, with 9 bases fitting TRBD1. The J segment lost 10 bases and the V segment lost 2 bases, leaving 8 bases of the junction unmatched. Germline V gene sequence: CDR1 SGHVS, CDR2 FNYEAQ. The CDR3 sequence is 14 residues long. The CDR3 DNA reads TGTGCCAGCAGCTTACCGGGACAGGGTGAGGGAGCTTTCTTT. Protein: CASSLPGQGEGAFF.

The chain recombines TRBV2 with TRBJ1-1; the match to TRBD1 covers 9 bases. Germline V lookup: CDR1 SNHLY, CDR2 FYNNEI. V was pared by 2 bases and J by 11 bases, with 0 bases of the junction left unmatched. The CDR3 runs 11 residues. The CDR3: CASSETGGAFF. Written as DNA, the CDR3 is TGTGCCAGCAGTGAAACAGGGGGCGCTTTCTTT.

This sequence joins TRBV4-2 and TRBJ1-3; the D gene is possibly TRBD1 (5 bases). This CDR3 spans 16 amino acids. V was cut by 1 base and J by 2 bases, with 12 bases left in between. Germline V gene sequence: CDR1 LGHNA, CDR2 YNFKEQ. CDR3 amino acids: CASSQVRGEAGNTIYF. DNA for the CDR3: TGTGCCAGCAGCCAAGTACGGGGGGAGGCTGGAAACACCATATATTTT.

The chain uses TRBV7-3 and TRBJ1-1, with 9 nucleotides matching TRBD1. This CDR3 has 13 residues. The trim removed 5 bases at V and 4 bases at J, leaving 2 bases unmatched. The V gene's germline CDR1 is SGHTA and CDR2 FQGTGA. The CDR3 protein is CASSTQGATEAFF. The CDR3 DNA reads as TGTGCCAGCAGCACACAGGGGGCCACTGAAGCTTTCTTT.

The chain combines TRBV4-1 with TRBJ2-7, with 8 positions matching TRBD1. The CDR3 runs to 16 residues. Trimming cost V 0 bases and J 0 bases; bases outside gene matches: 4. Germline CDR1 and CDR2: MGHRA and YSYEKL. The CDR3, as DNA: TGCGCCAGCAGCCAAGATACGGGACAGGTCTCCTACGAGCAGTACTTC. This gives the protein CASSQDTGQVSYEQYF.

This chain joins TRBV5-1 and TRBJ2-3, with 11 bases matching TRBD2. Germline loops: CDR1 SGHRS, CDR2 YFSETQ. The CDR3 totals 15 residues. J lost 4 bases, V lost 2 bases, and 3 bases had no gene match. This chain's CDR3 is CASSFSGGAADTQYF. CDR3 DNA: TGCGCCAGCAGCTTTAGCGGGGGGGCCGCAGATACGCAGTATTTT.

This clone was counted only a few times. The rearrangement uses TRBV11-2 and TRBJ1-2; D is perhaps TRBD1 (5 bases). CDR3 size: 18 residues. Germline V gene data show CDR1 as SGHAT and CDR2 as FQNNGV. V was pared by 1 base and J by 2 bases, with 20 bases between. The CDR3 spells CASSLAGVSSTYNYGYTF. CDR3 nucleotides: TGTGCCAGCAGCTTAGCGGGGGTCAGCTCAACTTACAACTATGGCTACACCTTC.

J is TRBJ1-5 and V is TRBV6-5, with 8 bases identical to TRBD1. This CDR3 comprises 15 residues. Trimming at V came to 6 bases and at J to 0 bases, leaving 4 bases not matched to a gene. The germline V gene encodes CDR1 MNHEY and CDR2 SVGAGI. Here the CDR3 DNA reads TGTGCCAGCAGAAGGGACAGGTATAGCAATCAGCCCCAGCATTTT. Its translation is CASRRDRYSNQPQHF.

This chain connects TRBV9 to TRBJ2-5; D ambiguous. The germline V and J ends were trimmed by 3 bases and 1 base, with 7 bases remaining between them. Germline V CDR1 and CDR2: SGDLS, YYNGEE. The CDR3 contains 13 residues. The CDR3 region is CASSGGPQETQYF. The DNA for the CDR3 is TGTGCCAGCAGCGGAGGCCCCCAAGAGACCCAGTACTTC.

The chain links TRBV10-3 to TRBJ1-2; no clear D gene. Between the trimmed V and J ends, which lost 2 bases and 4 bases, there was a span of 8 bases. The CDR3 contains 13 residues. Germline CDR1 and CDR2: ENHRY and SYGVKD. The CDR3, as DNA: TGTGCCATCAGTGAGGAGGGCATCTATGGCTACACCTTC. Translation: CAISEEGIYGYTF.

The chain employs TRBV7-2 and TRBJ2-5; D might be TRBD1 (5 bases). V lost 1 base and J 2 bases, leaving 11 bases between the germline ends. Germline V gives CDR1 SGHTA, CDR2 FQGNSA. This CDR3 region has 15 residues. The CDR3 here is CASSLVTVQQETQYF. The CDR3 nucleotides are TGTGCCAGCAGCTTAGTGACAGTGCAACAAGAGACCCAGTACTTC.

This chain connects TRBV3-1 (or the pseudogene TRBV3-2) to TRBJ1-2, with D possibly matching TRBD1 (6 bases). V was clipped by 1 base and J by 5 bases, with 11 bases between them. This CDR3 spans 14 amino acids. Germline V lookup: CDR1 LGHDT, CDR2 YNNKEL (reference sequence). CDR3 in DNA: TGTGCCAGCAGCCAAGTAGCAGGGGCATATGGCTACACCTTC. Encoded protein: CASSQVAGAYGYTF.

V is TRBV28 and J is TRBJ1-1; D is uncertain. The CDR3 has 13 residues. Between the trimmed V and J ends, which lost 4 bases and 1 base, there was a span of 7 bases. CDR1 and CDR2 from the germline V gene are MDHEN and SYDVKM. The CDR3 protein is CASSSPGNTEAFF. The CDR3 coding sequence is TGTGCCAGCAGTTCTCCAGGGAACACTGAAGCTTTCTTT.

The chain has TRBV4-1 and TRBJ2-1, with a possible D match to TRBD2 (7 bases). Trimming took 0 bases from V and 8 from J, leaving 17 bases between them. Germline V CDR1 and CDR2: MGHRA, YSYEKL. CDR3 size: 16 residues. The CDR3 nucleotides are TGCGCCAGCAGCCAAGATAAGAGGGGGGGCTTGTATGAGCAGTTCTTC. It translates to CASSQDKRGGLYEQFF.

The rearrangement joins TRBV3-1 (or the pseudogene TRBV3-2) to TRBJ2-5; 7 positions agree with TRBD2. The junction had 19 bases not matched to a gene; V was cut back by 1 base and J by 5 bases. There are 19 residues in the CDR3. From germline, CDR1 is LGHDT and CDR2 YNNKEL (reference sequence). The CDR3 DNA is TGTGCCAGCAGCCAAGGGGGATCGGCTAGCGGCTTCAAGGGGGAGACCCAGTACTTC. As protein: CASSQGGSASGFKGETQYF.

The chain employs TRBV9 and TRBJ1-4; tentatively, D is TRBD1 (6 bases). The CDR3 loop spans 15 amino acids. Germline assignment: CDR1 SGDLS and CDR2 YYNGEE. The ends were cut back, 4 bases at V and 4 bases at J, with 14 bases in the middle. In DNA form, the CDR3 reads TGTGCCAGCAGCCAGGGGCCTGGGGATAATGAAAAACTGTTTTTT. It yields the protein CASSQGPGDNEKLFF. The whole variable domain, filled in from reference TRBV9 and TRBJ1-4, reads DSGVTQTPKHLITATGQRVTLRCSPRSGDLSVYWYQQSLDQGLQFLIQYYNGEERAKGNILERFSAQQFPDLHSELNLSSLELGDSALYFCASSQGPGDNEKLFFGSGTQLSVL.

The CDR3 region is CASSSSRGRGDTEAFF. The DNA for the CDR3 is TGTGCCAGCAGCTCCTCTCGGGGCAGGGGCGACACTGAAGCTTTCTTT. The chain couples TRBV11-2 to TRBJ1-1; D perhaps matches TRBD1 (6 bases). The CDR3 extends over 16 amino acids. V was pared by 4 bases and J by 3 bases, with 18 bases between. Per germline, CDR1 SGHAT and CDR2 FQNNGV. Full variable domain (rest looked up from reference TRBV11-2 and TRBJ1-1): EAGVAQSPRYKIIEKRQSVAFWCNPISGHATLYWYQQILGQGPKLLIQFQNNGVVDDSQLPKDRFSAERLKGVDSTLKIQPAKLEDSAVYLCASSSSRGRGDTEAFFGQGTRLTVV.

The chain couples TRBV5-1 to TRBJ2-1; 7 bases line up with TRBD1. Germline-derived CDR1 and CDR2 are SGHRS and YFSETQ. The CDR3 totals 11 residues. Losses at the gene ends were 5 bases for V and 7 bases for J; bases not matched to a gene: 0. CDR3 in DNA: TGCGCCAGCAGACAGGGGAATGAGCAGTTCTTC. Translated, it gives CASRQGNEQFF.

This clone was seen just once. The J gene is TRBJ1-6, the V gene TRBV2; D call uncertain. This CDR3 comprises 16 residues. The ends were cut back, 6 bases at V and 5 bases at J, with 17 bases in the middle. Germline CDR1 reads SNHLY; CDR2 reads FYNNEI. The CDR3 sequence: CASSKESGYNNSPLHF. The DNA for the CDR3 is TGTGCCAGCAGCAAAGAGTCGGGATATAATAATTCACCCCTCCACTTT.